This T cell receptor beta chain came from a study of T cell responses to AZD1222 COVID-19 vaccine. General observations from the study: At study baseline, merely five or six AZD1222 recipients were seropositive. Donors were largely white British and mainly female; clonal diversity was possibly underestimated. Spike was spanned by vaccine-associated CD4 TCRs, which were dominant at 160-218 and 743-854.

As concerns this clone: Its antigen is not identified.

Repertoires were generated with immunoSEQ multiplex PCR, while TCRdb's copy carries only in-frame clones and drops some. The sample shows approximately 77,000 clones, approximately 83% of them seen only once. The receptor was isolated from an adult who received the AZD1222 COVID-19 vaccine. The sequencing here drew on peripheral blood, taken 28 days after the second AZD1222 dose.

For the CDR3, the DNA is TGTGCCAGCAGTGTTGAGACCGATTCACCCCTCCACTTT. Its translation is CASSVETDSPLHF. This chain joins TRBV2 and TRBJ1-6; D not certain. Germline V lookup: CDR1 SNHLY, CDR2 FYNNEI. The length of the CDR3 is 13 residues. Trimming removed 4 bases at V and 8 bases at J, with 9 bases between. Looking up the rest from reference TRBV2 and TRBJ1-6 gives the full variable domain: EPEVTQTPSHQVTQMGQEVILRCVPISNHLYFYWYRQILGQKVEFLVSFYNNEISEKSEIFDDQFSVERPDGSNFTLKIRSTKLEDSAMYFCASSVETDSPLHFGNGTRLTVT.